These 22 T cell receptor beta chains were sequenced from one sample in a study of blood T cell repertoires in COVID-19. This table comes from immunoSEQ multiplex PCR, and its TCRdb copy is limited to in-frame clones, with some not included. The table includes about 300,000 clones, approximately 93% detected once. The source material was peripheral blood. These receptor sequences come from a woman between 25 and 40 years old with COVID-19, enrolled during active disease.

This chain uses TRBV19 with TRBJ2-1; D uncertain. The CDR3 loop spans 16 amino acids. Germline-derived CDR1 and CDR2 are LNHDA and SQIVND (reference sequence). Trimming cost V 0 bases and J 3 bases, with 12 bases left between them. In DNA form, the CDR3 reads TGTGCCAGTAGTATAGAGCTTGGGCAAAACTACAATGAGCAGTTCTTC. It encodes CASSIELGQNYNEQFF.

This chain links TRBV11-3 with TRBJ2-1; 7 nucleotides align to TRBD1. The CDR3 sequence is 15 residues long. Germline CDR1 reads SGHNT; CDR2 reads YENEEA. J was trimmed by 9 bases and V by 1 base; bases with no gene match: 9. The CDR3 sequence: CASSLGREPGGEQFF. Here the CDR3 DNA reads TGTGCCAGCAGCTTAGGAAGGGAGCCAGGGGGTGAGCAGTTCTTC.

The CDR3 DNA reads TGTGCCAGCGCAAGACAGGGGGCTAGTGGCTACACCTTC. Translation gives CASARQGASGYTF. The chain recombines TRBV12-3 or TRBV12-4 with TRBJ1-2, with 10 positions matching TRBD1. CDR3 length: 13 residues. V dropped 8 bases and J dropped 7; count of bases not matched to a gene: 7.

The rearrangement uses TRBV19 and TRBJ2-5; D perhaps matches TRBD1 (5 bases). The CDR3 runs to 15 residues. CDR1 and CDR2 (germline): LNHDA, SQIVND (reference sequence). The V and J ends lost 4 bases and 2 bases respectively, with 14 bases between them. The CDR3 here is CASSTTGPGQETQYF. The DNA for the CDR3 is TGTGCCAGTAGTACTACCGGGCCAGGGCAAGAGACCCAGTACTTC.

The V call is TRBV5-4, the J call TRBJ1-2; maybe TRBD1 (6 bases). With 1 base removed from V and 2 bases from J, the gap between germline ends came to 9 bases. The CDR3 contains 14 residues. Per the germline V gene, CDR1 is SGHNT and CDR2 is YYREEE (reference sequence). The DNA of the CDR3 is TGTGCCAGCAGCTTGACAGGGACCAACTATGGCTACACCTTC. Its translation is CASSLTGTNYGYTF.

CDR3 loop: CASSLYGLNSQTQYF. DNA of the CDR3: TGTGCCAGCAGCTTATATGGACTAAATAGCCAGACCCAGTACTTC. V is TRBV11-2 and J is TRBJ2-5; D is perhaps TRBD2 (6 bases). Between the trimmed V and J ends, which lost 2 bases and 6 bases, there was a span of 16 bases. Germline V gene sequence: CDR1 SGHAT, CDR2 FQNNGV. The CDR3 is 15 amino acids.

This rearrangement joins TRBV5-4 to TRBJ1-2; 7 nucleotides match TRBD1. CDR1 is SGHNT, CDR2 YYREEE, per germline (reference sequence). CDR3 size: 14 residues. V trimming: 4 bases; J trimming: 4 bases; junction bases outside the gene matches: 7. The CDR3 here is CASSREGASYGYTF. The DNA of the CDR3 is TGTGCCAGCAGCCGGGAGGGGGCCAGCTATGGCTACACCTTC.

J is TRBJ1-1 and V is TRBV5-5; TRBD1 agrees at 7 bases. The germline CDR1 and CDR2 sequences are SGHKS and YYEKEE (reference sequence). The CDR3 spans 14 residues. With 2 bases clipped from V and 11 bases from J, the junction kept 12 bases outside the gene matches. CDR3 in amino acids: CASSFIGGESQAFF. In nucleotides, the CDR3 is TGTGCCAGCAGCTTCATAGGGGGCGAGTCCCAGGCTTTCTTT.

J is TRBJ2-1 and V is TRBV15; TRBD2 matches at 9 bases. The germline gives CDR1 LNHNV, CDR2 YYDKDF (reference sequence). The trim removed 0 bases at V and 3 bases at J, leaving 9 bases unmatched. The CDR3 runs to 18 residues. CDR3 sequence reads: CATSRDPPLAGIYNEQFF. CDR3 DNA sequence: TGTGCCACCAGCAGAGATCCGCCCCTAGCGGGGATCTACAATGAGCAGTTCTTC.

The CDR3 reads CASRPRDRGMTAFF. For the CDR3, the DNA is TGTGCCAGCAGACCCCGGGACAGGGGGATGACTGCTTTCTTT. V is TRBV27 and J is TRBJ1-1; 11 bases line up with TRBD1. Germline loops: CDR1 MNHEY, CDR2 SMNVEV (reference sequence). Losses at the gene ends were 6 bases for V and 11 bases for J; bases not matched to a gene: 11. CDR3 length: 14 amino acids.

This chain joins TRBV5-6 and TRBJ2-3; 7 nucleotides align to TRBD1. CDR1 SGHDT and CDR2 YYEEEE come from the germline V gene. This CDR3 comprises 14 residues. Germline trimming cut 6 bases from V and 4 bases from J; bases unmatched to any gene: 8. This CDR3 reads CASNQRTGPDTQYF. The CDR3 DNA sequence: TGTGCCAGCAACCAGAGGACAGGACCAGATACGCAGTATTTT.

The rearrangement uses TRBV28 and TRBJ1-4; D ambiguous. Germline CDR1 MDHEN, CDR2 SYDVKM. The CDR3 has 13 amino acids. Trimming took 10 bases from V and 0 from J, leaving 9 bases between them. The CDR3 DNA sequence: TGTGCCACACTTTCCCCAACTAATGAAAAACTGTTTTTT. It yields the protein CATLSPTNEKLFF. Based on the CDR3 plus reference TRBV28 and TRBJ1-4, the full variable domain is DVKVTQSSRYLVKRTGEKVFLECVQDMDHENMFWYRQDPGLGLRLIYFSYDVKMKEKGDIPEGYSVSREKKERFSLILESASTNQTSMYLCATLSPTNEKLFFGSGTQLSVL.

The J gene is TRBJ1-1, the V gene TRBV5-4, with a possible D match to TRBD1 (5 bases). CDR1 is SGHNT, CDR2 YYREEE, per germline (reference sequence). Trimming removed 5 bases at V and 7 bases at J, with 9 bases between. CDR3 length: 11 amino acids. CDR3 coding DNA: TGTGCCAGCAGTGGGGCAGGTGAAGCTTTCTTT. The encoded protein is CASSGAGEAFF.

The CDR3 protein is CASSQGTTNEKLFF. The CDR3 DNA reads as TGTGCCAGCAGCCAGGGAACGACTAATGAAAAACTGTTTTTT. The chain recombines TRBV5-5 with TRBJ1-4; D is possibly TRBD1 (5 bases). CDR3 length: 14 amino acids. Germline V gives CDR1 SGHKS, CDR2 YYEKEE (reference sequence). Trimming removed 4 bases at V and 2 bases at J, with 9 bases between.

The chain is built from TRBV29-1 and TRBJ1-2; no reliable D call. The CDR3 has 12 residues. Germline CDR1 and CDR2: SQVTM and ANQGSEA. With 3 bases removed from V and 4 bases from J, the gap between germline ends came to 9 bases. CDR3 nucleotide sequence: TGCAGCGTTGAGAACCTACTCTATGGCTACACCTTC. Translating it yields CSVENLLYGYTF.

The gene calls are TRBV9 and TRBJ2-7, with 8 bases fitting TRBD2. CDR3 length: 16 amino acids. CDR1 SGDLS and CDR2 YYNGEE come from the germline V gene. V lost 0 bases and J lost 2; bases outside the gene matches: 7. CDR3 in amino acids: CASSVAGGGPTYEQYF. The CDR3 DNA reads TGTGCCAGCAGCGTAGCCGGGGGGGGCCCCACCTACGAGCAGTACTTC. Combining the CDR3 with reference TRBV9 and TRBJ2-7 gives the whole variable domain DSGVTQTPKHLITATGQRVTLRCSPRSGDLSVYWYQQSLDQGLQFLIQYYNGEERAKGNILERFSAQQFPDLHSELNLSSLELGDSALYFCASSVAGGGPTYEQYFGPGTRLTVT.

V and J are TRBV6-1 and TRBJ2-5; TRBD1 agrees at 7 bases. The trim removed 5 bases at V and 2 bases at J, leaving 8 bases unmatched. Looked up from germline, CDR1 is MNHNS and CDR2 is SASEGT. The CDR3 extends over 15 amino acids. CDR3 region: CASSSLGQIQETQYF. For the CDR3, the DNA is TGTGCCAGCAGTTCCCTGGGACAGATTCAAGAGACCCAGTACTTC.

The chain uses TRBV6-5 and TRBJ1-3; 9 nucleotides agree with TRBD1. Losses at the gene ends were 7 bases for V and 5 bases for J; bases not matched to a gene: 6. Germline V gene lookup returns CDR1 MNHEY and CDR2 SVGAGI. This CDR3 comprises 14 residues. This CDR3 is CASMRGQGRNTIYF. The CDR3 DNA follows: TGTGCCAGCATGAGGGGACAGGGTCGAAACACCATATATTTT.

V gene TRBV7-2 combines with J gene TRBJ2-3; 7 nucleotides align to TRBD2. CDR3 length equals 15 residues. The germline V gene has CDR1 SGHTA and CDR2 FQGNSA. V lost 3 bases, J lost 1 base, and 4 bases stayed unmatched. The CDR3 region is CASSFGAGGTDTQYF. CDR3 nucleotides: TGTGCCAGCAGCTTCGGCGCGGGAGGCACAGATACGCAGTATTTT.

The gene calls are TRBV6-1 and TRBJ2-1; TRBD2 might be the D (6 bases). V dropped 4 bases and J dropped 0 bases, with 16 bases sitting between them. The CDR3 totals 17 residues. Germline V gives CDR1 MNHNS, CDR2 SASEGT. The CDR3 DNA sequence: TGTGCCAGCAGTGTAGATAGCGGTGCGATCTCCTACAATGAGCAGTTCTTC. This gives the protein CASSVDSGAISYNEQFF.

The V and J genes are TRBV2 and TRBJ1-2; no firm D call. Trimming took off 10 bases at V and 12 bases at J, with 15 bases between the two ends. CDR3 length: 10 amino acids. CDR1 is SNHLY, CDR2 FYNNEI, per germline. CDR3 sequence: CAMTRGQDTF. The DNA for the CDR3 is TGTGCCATGACCCGGGGTCAAGACACCTTC.

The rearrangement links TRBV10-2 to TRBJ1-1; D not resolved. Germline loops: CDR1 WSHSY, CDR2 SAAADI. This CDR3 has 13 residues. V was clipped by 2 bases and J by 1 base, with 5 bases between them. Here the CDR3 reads CASSEMANTEAFF. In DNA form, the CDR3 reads TGCGCCAGCAGTGAGATGGCGAACACTGAAGCTTTCTTT.